The 9 T cell receptor beta chains below all came from one sample that was sequenced in a study of blood T cell repertoires in COVID-19. Measured with immunoSEQ multiplex PCR; TCRdb has only the in-frame clones, and not every one. This table holds a few hundred thousand clones, roughly nine tenths found once. The sample consisted of peripheral blood. The receptor source for this set is a woman aged 45 to 65 with acute or convalescent COVID-19.

The rearrangement links TRBV5-1 to TRBJ1-2, with 8 nucleotides matching TRBD1. Trimming at V came to 0 bases and at J to 3 bases, leaving 4 bases not matched to a gene. The CDR3 runs to 15 residues. Germline CDR1 is SGHRS and CDR2 is YFSETQ. CDR3 nucleotide sequence: TGCGCCAGCAGCTTGGCTGCAGGGGGCCACTATGGCTACACCTTC. Translating it yields CASSLAAGGHYGYTF.

The V and J genes are TRBV11-1 and TRBJ1-1; D gene unclear. Trimming pared 4 bases from V and 5 bases from J, leaving 11 bases between. The CDR3 is made up of 13 amino acids. Germline V gene data show CDR1 as SGHAT and CDR2 as FQDESV (reference sequence). The CDR3: CASSSRRETEAFF. CDR3 coding DNA: TGTGCCAGCAGCTCCCGACGGGAAACTGAAGCTTTCTTT.

In nucleotides, the CDR3 is TGTGCCAGCAGCCAAGTCCCCTTAGATACGCAGTATTTT. Its translation: CASSQVPLDTQYF. The gene calls are TRBV3-1 (or the pseudogene TRBV3-2) and TRBJ2-3; D unresolved. The V gene's germline CDR1 is LGHDT and CDR2 YNNKEL (reference sequence). Trimming shortened V by 1 base and J by 5 bases, and 7 bases separated the two germline ends. The CDR3 has 13 amino acids.

The chain has TRBV6-5 and TRBJ2-3; 8 positions match TRBD1. This CDR3 region has 14 residues. Per the germline V gene, CDR1 is MNHEY and CDR2 is SVGAGI. V was pared by 5 bases and J by 5 bases, with 6 bases of the junction left unmatched. The CDR3 DNA sequence: TGTGCCAGCAGTAATCAGGGGGCGGGAGATACGCAGTATTTT. Translation gives CASSNQGAGDTQYF.

This clone was picked up one time. This chain connects TRBV11-2 to TRBJ1-4, with 7 positions matching TRBD1. With V trimmed by 5 bases and J by 8 bases, 11 bases remained unmatched. The germline gives CDR1 SGHAT, CDR2 FQNNGV. This CDR3 region has 15 residues. The CDR3 loop is CASSTDYRGGEKLFF. CDR3 coding DNA: TGTGCCAGCAGCACAGACTACAGGGGTGGAGAAAAACTGTTTTTT.

This clone was seen a few times. CDR3 in amino acids: CASTGYTEAFF. The CDR3 DNA sequence: TGTGCCAGCACGGGGTACACTGAAGCTTTCTTT. This chain uses TRBV27 with TRBJ1-1; D gene ambiguous. This CDR3 spans 11 amino acids. Germline CDR1 reads MNHEY; CDR2 reads SMNVEV (reference sequence). The V end was cut by 7 bases, the J end by 3 bases, with 6 bases between.

This rearrangement joins TRBV5-1 to TRBJ1-2, with TRBD1 matching over 8 bases. CDR1 is SGHRS, CDR2 YFSETQ, per germline. This CDR3 spans 14 amino acids. The J segment lost 4 bases and the V segment lost 3 bases, leaving 5 bases of the junction unmatched. This CDR3 reads CASSSGQGPYGYTF. The CDR3 region has the DNA TGCGCCAGCAGCTCCGGACAGGGACCCTATGGCTACACCTTC.

The chain couples TRBV18 to TRBJ1-2; 11 bases map to TRBD1. This CDR3 spans 15 amino acids. Germline V CDR1 and CDR2: KGHSH, LQKENI. With V trimmed by 4 bases and J by 6 bases, 7 bases remained unmatched. CDR3 nucleotide sequence: TGTGCCAGCTCACTATTGGGACAGGGGGAGAATGGCTACACCTTC. Amino acid sequence: CASSLLGQGENGYTF.

The chain combines TRBV27 with TRBJ2-5, with 7 bases fitting TRBD2. Trimming at V came to 3 bases and at J to 4 bases, leaving 2 bases not matched to a gene. The CDR3 length is 13 residues. Germline lookup yields CDR1 MNHEY and CDR2 SMNVEV (reference sequence). CDR3 sequence reads: CASSLGRVETQYF. CDR3 coding DNA: TGTGCCAGCAGTTTGGGGAGGGTAGAGACCCAGTACTTC.